These T cell receptor beta chains were read from a single sample in a study of Ad26.COV2.S vaccination and SARS-CoV-2 variants. Some clones are missing from TCRdb's copy, which holds only in-frame ones; the method was immunoSEQ multiplex PCR. The sample has 300,000 to 400,000 clones, 80% to 90% seen once. The sample in question was peripheral blood, obtained in a trial of Ad26.COV2.S vaccine versus placebo. All receptors derive from a person between 18 and 65 years old who received the Ad26.COV2.S COVID-19 vaccine or a placebo. The CDR3 runs from the conserved cysteine through the conserved F or W. Fields, in order: clone size, D gene, J gene, CDR3 length, V gene, CDR3 DNA, CDR3 protein. D genes are given only for firm matches. Size is stated for part of the rows, as once, few or many counts, or as a class when the clone is expanded.

size: -
D: -
J: TRBJ2-3
length: 15
V: TRBV10-3
DNA: TGTGCCACCGCCCAATCGGGGCCTATCACAGATACGCAGTATTTT
CDR3: CATAQSGPITDTQYF

size: -
D: -
J: TRBJ2-7
length: 13
V: TRBV6-1
DNA: TGTGCCAGCAGTGAAGCGCTCGATTACGAGCAGTACTTC
CDR3: CASSEALDYEQYF

size: -
D: -
J: TRBJ2-1
length: 12
V: TRBV18
DNA: TGTGCCAGCTCACGGAGGTACAATGAGCAGTTCTTC
CDR3: CASSRRYNEQFF

size: -
D: -
J: TRBJ2-7
length: 16
V: TRBV29-1
DNA: TGCAGCGTCGCTAAACCGAGACAGTCGAACTCCTACGAGCAGTACTTC
CDR3: CSVAKPRQSNSYEQYF

size: -
D: -
J: TRBJ1-2
length: 13
V: TRBV25-1
DNA: TGTGCCAGCAGTAGCACAGCCGCCTATGGCTACACCTTC
CDR3: CASSSTAAYGYTF

size: -
D: -
J: TRBJ1-1
length: 13
V: TRBV15
DNA: TGTGCCACCAGCAGAGACCGCAGGACTGAAGCTTTCTTT
CDR3: CATSRDRRTEAFF

size: -
D: -
J: TRBJ1-2
length: 16
V: TRBV6-5
DNA: TGTGCCAGCAGTTACCTTTCCGCCGGGACCTACGCTGGCTACACCTTC
CDR3: CASSYLSAGTYAGYTF

size: -
D: -
J: TRBJ1-5
length: 15
V: TRBV27
DNA: TGTGCCAGCAGTTTCACCGGGACTAATGGTCAGCCCCAGCATTTT
CDR3: CASSFTGTNGQPQHF

size: few
D: -
J: TRBJ1-1
length: 17
V: TRBV11-2
DNA: TGTGCCAGCAGCTTAGTTGTATCGGCAGGACTTTACACTGAAGCTTTCTTT
CDR3: CASSLVVSAGLYTEAFF

size: -
D: -
J: TRBJ2-1
length: 20
V: TRBV30
DNA: TGTGCCTGGAGTGTACGACGGGACGACTGGGGCGGGACTGGATTCAATGAGCAGTTCTTC
CDR3: CAWSVRRDDWGGTGFNEQFF

size: -
D: -
J: TRBJ2-3
length: 15
V: TRBV4-2
DNA: TGTGCCAGCAGCCAAGATCTGCTTGACACAGATACGCAGTATTTT
CDR3: CASSQDLLDTDTQYF

size: -
D: -
J: TRBJ1-2
length: 20
V: TRBV28
DNA: TGTGCCAGCAGTTTATGGGGGGGTACTGGGCCAAGGGCCATAAACTATGGCTACACCTTC
CDR3: CASSLWGGTGPRAINYGYTF

size: -
D: -
J: TRBJ1-1
length: 16
V: TRBV28
DNA: TGTGCCAGCAGTCAACTACTCGACAGGAAGAACACTGAAGCTTTCTTT
CDR3: CASSQLLDRKNTEAFF

size: few
D: TRBD1
J: TRBJ2-2
length: 14
V: TRBV2
DNA: TGTGCCAGCAGGGACAGGGCTAACACCGGGGAGCTGTTTTTT
CDR3: CASRDRANTGELFF

size: -
D: -
J: TRBJ2-5
length: 13
V: TRBV10-3
DNA: TGTGCCATCAGTCAAGGCAACCAAGAGACCCAGTACTTC
CDR3: CAISQGNQETQYF

size: -
D: -
J: TRBJ1-1
length: 13
V: TRBV6-2/TRBV6-3
DNA: TGTGCCAGCAGTTTTTATACGAACACTGAAGCTTTCTTT
CDR3: CASSFYTNTEAFF

size: once
D: -
J: TRBJ1-2
length: 15
V: TRBV7-8
DNA: TGTGCCAGCAGCTTAAGGTTCGACAGTGGCTATGGCTACACCTTC
CDR3: CASSLRFDSGYGYTF

size: -
D: -
J: TRBJ1-3
length: 15
V: TRBV6-5
DNA: TGTGCCAGCAGTTACAGGGCGAACTCTGGAAACACCATATATTTT
CDR3: CASSYRANSGNTIYF

size: few
D: -
J: TRBJ1-3
length: 13
V: TRBV6-5
DNA: TGTGCCAGCAGGTGGACAGCTGGAAACACCATATATTTT
CDR3: CASRWTAGNTIYF

size: -
D: -
J: TRBJ2-5
length: 15
V: TRBV11-1
DNA: TGTGCCAGCAGCGGAAAGGGGGGCTTCAGGCAGACCCAGTACTTC
CDR3: CASSGKGGFRQTQYF

size: -
D: TRBD2
J: TRBJ2-2
length: 17
V: TRBV11-2
DNA: TGTGCCAGCAGCTTGAGGCTAGCGGGGGGTAACACCGGGGAGCTGTTTTTT
CDR3: CASSLRLAGGNTGELFF

size: -
D: -
J: TRBJ1-2
length: 15
V: TRBV6-5
DNA: TGTGCCAGCAGTTACTCGGGCAGGGGCGTCTATGGCTACACCTTC
CDR3: CASSYSGRGVYGYTF

size: -
D: TRBD2
J: TRBJ2-7
length: 16
V: TRBV27
DNA: TGTGCCAGCAGCCGCTCGACTAGCGGGAGTTCCTACGAGCAGTACTTC
CDR3: CASSRSTSGSSYEQYF

size: -
D: TRBD2
J: TRBJ2-1
length: 12
V: TRBV2
DNA: TGTGCCAGCAGGATTACCGGGACTACGCAGTTCTTC
CDR3: CASRITGTTQFF

size: -
D: -
J: TRBJ1-5
length: 14
V: TRBV25-1
DNA: TGTGCCAGCAGTGACGGACAGAGCCATCAGCCCCAGCATTTT
CDR3: CASSDGQSHQPQHF

size: -
D: -
J: TRBJ2-7
length: 15
V: TRBV3-1/TRBV3-2
DNA: TGTGCCAGCAGCCGCCGCGGGGGCGCCGTCTACGAGCAGTACTTC
CDR3: CASSRRGGAVYEQYF

size: -
D: TRBD1
J: TRBJ2-7
length: 13
V: TRBV19
DNA: TGTGCCAGTAGCGGGACAGGGGCCTACGAGCAGTACTTC
CDR3: CASSGTGAYEQYF

size: -
D: TRBD1
J: TRBJ1-5
length: 19
V: TRBV6-1
DNA: TGTGCCAGCAGTGAAAGGACCGGGACAGGGAGAAATAGCAATCAGCCCCAGCATTTT
CDR3: CASSERTGTGRNSNQPQHF

size: once
D: -
J: TRBJ1-4
length: 14
V: TRBV19
DNA: TGTGCCAGTAGGTCCGGGTTACTTAATGAAAAACTGTTTTTT
CDR3: CASRSGLLNEKLFF